Presented here are 2 T cell receptor beta chains from one specimen sequenced in a study of blood T cell repertoires in COVID-19. Sequenced by immunoSEQ multiplex PCR; TCRdb stores in-frame clones only, minus some. The sample shows under 500,000 clones, approximately 90% of them seen only once. Source material: PBMCs or T cells enriched from blood (not recorded which). These receptors originate from a young man who had recovered from COVID-19.

This rearrangement joins TRBV2 to TRBJ1-6; D is unresolved. V was clipped by 8 bases and J by 0 bases, with 11 bases between them. Germline CDR1 is SNHLY and CDR2 is FYNNEI. The CDR3 has 15 residues. CDR3 loop: CASGAESSYNSPLHF. CDR3 nucleotides: TGTGCCAGCGGAGCAGAAAGCTCCTATAATTCACCCCTCCACTTT.

The chain links TRBV7-2 to TRBJ2-1; 13 bases align to TRBD2. Germline CDR1 and CDR2: SGHTA and FQGNSA. J was trimmed by 0 bases and V by 2 bases; bases with no gene match: 4. The CDR3 covers 18 residues. CDR3 in amino acids: CASSLKLAGGLSYNEQFF. The CDR3 bases are TGTGCCAGCAGCTTAAAACTAGCGGGAGGGCTCTCCTACAATGAGCAGTTCTTC.